The rows below give T cell receptor beta chains drawn from one sample of a study of T cells expressing NK-cell markers. TCRdb re-called the 5' RACE reads; every CDR3 protein appears as one record, without DNA. The data include 150,000 to 180,000 distinct CDR3 sequences; the top ten clones carry around 37%. Material for sequencing was blood T cells: a sorted CD56 or NKG2C T cell subset, CD4+ or CD8+ T cells, or bulk PBMC T cells (not recorded which). These receptors were taken from a woman in her forties or fifties in good health. Each CDR3 is given with its conserved first and last residue. Fields, in order: J gene, V gene, CDR3 protein.

TRBJ2-3 TRBV6-5 CASSPTKSGISTDTQYF
TRBJ2-1 TRBV5-4 CASSSGPGGNEQFF
TRBJ1-4 TRBV5-6 CASSLVAWGTNEKLFF
TRBJ2-1 TRBV4-1 CASSHPQYNNEQFF
TRBJ1-5 TRBV4-1 CASSHPNRDRGQPQHF
TRBJ2-1 TRBV4-1 CASRDRERDEQFF
TRBJ1-5 TRBV4-1 CASSQLREGGQPQHF
TRBJ2-1 TRBV11-2 CASSPRQGSYNEQFF
TRBJ2-1 TRBV5-6 CASSSTSGSYNEQFF
TRBJ2-4 TRBV5-1 CASSTDRDNPLNIQYF
TRBJ1-2 TRBV7-2 CASSLGTGLVVEDGYTF
TRBJ1-1 TRBV6-1 CASSPGGYMNTEAFF
TRBJ2-5 TRBV28 CASSSNRGYQETQYF
TRBJ2-1 TRBV7-2 CASGLTSGSSEQFF
TRBJ2-2 TRBV6-5 CASSFAVGGELFF
TRBJ2-7 TRBV15 CATSWSPSSYEQYF
TRBJ1-1 TRBV7-9 CASSLSWENTEAFF
TRBJ1-1 TRBV18 CASSHTGGNTEAFF
TRBJ2-5 TRBV29-1 CSVETRGEERETQYF
TRBJ2-3 TRBV24-1 CATKWAGGDGTQYF
TRBJ1-2 TRBV6-7 CASNLKGRGNGYTF
TRBJ1-1 TRBV19 CASSNDTRNTEAFF
TRBJ1-5 TRBV7-9 CASSSGQGEHF